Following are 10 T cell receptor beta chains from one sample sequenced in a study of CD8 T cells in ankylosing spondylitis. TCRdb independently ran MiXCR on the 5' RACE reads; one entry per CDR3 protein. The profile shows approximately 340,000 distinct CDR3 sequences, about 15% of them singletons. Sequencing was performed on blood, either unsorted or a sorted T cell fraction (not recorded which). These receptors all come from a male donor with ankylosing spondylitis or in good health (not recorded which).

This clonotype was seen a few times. The chain's CDR3 is CATSRDRRGEQFF. In nucleotides, the CDR3 is TGTGCCACCAGCAGAGATCGGCGGGGTGAGCAGTTCTTC. The V gene is TRBV15, the J gene TRBJ2-1; possibly TRBD2 for D (6 bases). Germline V gene data show CDR1 as LNHNV and CDR2 as YYDKDF (reference sequence). There are 13 residues in the CDR3. Trimming cost V 0 bases and J 9 bases, with 9 bases left between them.

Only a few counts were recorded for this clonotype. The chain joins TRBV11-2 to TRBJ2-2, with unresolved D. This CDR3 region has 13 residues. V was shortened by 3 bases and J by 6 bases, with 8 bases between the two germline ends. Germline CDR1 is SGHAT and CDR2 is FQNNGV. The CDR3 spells CASSFESAGELFF. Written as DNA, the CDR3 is TGTGCCAGCAGCTTCGAATCGGCCGGGGAGCTGTTTTTT.

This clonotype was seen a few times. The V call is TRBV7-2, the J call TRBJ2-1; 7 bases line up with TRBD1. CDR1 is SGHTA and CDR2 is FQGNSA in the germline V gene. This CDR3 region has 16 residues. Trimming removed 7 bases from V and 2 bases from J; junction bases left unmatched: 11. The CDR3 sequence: CASIIDRVGPYNEQFF. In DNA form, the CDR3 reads TGTGCCAGCATCATCGACAGGGTTGGGCCCTACAATGAGCAGTTCTTC. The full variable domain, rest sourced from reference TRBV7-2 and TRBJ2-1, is GAGVSQSPSNKVTEKGKDVELRCDPISGHTALYWYRQSLGQGLEFLIYFQGNSAPDKSGLPSDRFSAERTGGSVSTLTIQRTQQEDSAVYLCASIIDRVGPYNEQFFGPGTRLTVL.

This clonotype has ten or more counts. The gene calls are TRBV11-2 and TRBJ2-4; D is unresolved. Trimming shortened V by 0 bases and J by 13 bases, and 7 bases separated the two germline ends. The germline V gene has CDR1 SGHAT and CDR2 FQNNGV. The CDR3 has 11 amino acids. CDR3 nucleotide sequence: TGTGCCAGCAGCTTAGAAACAGTCCAGTACTTC. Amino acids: CASSLETVQYF. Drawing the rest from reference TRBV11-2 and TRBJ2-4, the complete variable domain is EAGVAQSPRYKIIEKRQSVAFWCNPISGHATLYWYQQILGQGPKLLIQFQNNGVVDDSQLPKDRFSAERLKGVDSTLKIQPAKLEDSAVYLCASSLETVQYFGAGTRLSVL.

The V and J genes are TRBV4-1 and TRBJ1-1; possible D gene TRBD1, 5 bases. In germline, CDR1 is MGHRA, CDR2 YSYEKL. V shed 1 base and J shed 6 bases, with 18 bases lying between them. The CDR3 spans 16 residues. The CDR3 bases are TGCGCCAGCAGCCAAGTGGGCAGGGAGCCCCGTCCTGAAGCTTTCTTT. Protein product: CASSQVGREPRPEAFF.

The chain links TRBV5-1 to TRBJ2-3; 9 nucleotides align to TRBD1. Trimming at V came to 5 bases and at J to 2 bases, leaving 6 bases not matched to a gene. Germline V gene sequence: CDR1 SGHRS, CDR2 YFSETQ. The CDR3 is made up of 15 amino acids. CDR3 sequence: CASSLQGADTDTQYF. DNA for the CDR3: TGCGCCAGCAGTTTACAGGGGGCGGACACAGATACGCAGTATTTT.

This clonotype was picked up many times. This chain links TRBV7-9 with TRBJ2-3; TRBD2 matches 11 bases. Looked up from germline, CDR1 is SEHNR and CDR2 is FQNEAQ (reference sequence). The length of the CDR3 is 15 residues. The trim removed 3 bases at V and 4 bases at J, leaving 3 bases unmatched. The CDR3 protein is CASSLDSGGADTQYF. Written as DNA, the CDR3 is TGTGCCAGCAGCTTGGATAGCGGGGGGGCAGATACGCAGTATTTT.

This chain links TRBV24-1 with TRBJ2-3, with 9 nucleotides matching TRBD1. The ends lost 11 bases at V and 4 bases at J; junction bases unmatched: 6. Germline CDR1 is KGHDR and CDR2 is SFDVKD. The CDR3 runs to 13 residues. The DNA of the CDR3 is TGTGCCAGCCGGGACAGGGATGCAGATACGCAGTATTTT. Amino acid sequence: CASRDRDADTQYF.

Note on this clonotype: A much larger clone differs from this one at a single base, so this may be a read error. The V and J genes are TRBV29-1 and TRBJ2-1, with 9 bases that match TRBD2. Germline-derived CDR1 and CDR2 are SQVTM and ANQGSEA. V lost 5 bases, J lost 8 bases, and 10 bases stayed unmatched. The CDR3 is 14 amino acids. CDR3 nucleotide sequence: TGCAGCGTTCTTAGCGGGAGTCGGAACGATGAGCAGTTCTTC. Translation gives CSVLSGSRNDEQFF.

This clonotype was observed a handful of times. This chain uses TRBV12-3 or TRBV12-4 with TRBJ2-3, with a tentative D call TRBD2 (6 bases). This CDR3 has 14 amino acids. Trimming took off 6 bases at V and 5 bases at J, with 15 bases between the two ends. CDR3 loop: CASSQDYGVDTQYF. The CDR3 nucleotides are TGTGCCAGCAGCCAGGACTATGGGGTAGATACGCAGTATTTT.